Described below is a single TCR beta chain sequence and its context. Its antigen remains undetermined. Base qualities are not recorded, but no much larger clone differs from it by a single base. CDR3 length: 15 amino acids, cysteine to phenylalanine. Only the CDR3 part of the read is kept: 45 bases, read in frame from the first base. V gives up 0 bases and J gives up 3 bases, and the segment between their germline ends measures 10 bases. CDR1 SGDLS and CDR2 YYNGEE are derived from the germline V gene. These data originate in a study of cytomegalovirus exposure and HLA in healthy donors (dated by TCRdb to between 2016 and 2019). Describing the broader study: In an earlier analysis of about 560 of the donors, about 270 Gb of sequence data and approximately 120 million unique TCR beta sequences from about 180 million T cells were reported. Around 330 gigabases of sequencing data and 91 million or so unique TCR sequences made up an early release that covered about 640 HLA-typed donors. The genetic ancestry cluster associated with self-reported Caucasian donors included over 65% of the 398 genotyped donors. The study was designed to test whether signatures of past pathogen exposure could be identified by cataloging public T cell receptors. The study used immunosequencing to profile the T cell repertoires of more than 650 subjects and linked those repertoires to cytomegalovirus serostatus. In addition to the first cohort of around 670 subjects, a separate validation cohort of 130 or so different subjects was used. The study combined high-throughput TCR immunosequencing, statistical association of individual TCRs with disease status, and machine learning to predict cytomegalovirus infection status. A later analysis re-analyzed previously published TCR beta repertoires from 660 or so donors and added high-resolution HLA genotyping to study TCR occurrence patterns. In the later analysis, no new phenotypic data were used to find candidate immune exposures; instead, reliance was placed on TCR beta sequences and their occurrence across donors. An earlier analysis of around 640 of the donors used high-throughput TCR beta sequencing to judge whether each TCR beta V gene segment behaved as functional or pseudogenic. Alongside the repertoire data, information on donor age, sex, ethnicity and CMV serostatus was compiled. A later genetic analysis took genome-wide SNP genotypes for about 65% of the roughly 670 donors and used that subset as a discovery cohort. Every repertoire in the discovery cohort had been generated on one and the same sequencing platform. Class I and class II HLA loci were covered by the typing at four-digit resolution. Typing coverage varied by locus: roughly 620-640 donors for A, B, C, DRB1 and DQB1; roughly 500 for DQA1; about 590 for DPA1; fewer than 480 for DPB1. Four to six DR-DQ haplotypes were handled as single units for association and clustering, since linkage in the cohort was strong. Among about 360 genotyped donors of the cohort, an average of roughly 240,000 unique TCR beta nucleotide sequences were sequenced per donor, around 20% of them non-productive. Findings and caveats that apply to the study as a whole: Correlated functional status among segregating V segments might reflect linkage disequilibrium, but an unknown experimental factor could not be ruled out. Because HLA typing was unavailable for some donors at each locus, only the typed subset was used in association tests. Because counts were too low, approximately 18 rarely observed V segments, including chromosome 9 orphons, were excluded from the earlier analysis of 587 of the donors. A later genetic analysis associated a missense DCLRE1C variant with V-gene and J-gene trimming of TCR beta chains, and an independent cohort replicated the association. In a later analysis, HLA-associated TCR beta chains showed more clonal expansion and lower generation probabilities than non-associated chains that were equally common. Several of the top co-occurrence clusters appeared to be linked to parvovirus B19, influenza, CMV and Epstein-Barr virus, according to a later analysis. A later analysis found that most CMV-associated TCR beta chains appeared HLA-restricted, with HLA associations seemingly driven largely by CMV exposure. It was suggested by the authors that the approach could potentially be generalized to other disease states and immunological phenotypes. Cytomegalovirus status was reported to be diagnosed by the classifier with high specificity and sensitivity in both the original and validation cohorts. In a later analysis, TCR association rates were found to vary across HLA loci, with the most associated TCRs seen for DRB1 alleles and the fewest for HLA-C alleles. According to a later genetic analysis, donors in an Asian-associated ancestry cluster had fewer N-insertions in productive TCRs than the approximately 700-donor mean. The sequencing pipeline was judged likely to have produced a cluster of highly shared sequence variants as a technical artifact. Broadly in line with IMGT annotations, most TCR beta V segments showed up in productive rearrangements about 87% or about 30% of the time in an earlier analysis of several hundred of the donors. A total of around 150 TCR beta chains were listed by the study as associated with cytomegalovirus. Specific HLA alleles were associated with 15,000 to 20,000 TCR beta sequences at a false discovery rate of 0.05 in a later analysis. A further reported finding was that TCR beta sequences accurately predicted the HLA-A and HLA-B alleles for most subjects in the first cohort. Sequencing depth was assumed to be roughly uniform across donors in the presence/absence analyses, though that assumption may not hold. Most TCR sequences were observed very rarely across donors, whereas some public TCRs were present in many individuals. Because the 87-base-pair reads could not distinguish some IMGT-functional V segments, including TRBV6-2 and TRBV6-3, those segments were excluded. Assigning TCR associations to individual alleles was difficult when HLA alleles, especially DR and DQ, strongly co-occurred. This cohort had only TCR beta chains sequenced, and the lack of alpha or paired-chain data limited which features could be detected. A few of the identified cytomegalovirus-associated TCR beta chains were confirmed in vitro to be specific for cytomegalovirus antigens. CMV serostatus was the only immune exposure information available for the cohort.

The cohort comprised 666 healthy bone marrow donors. At the time of sampling, all cohort members were nominally healthy, though unrecorded immune exposures were likely present. The donor tested CMV seronegative, placing the donor among the roughly 350 seronegative members of the cohort. A peripheral blood sample was collected from each donor, and TCR beta sequencing was performed on peripheral blood mononuclear cells. Genomic DNA was extracted from the blood cell samples with the Qiagen DNeasy Blood Extraction Kit. The library was obtained by the immunoSEQ multiplex PCR assay. For the multiplex PCR, a mixture combining 60 forward primers for TCR Vbeta segments and 13 reverse primers for TCR Jbeta segments was used. The CDR3 region of rearranged TCR beta genes was amplified from genomic DNA with a multiplex PCR assay. The amplified TCR beta libraries were sequenced on the Illumina HiSeq System as 87-base-pair reads. As for the original processing: Across the 670 or so repertoires, a later analysis counted some 80 million unique TCR beta chains, around 10 million of which were shared by at least two donors. A nearest-neighbor algorithm error-corrected the raw reads and collapsed the reads into unique sequences, merging closely related sequences to remove PCR and sequencing errors. Alignment of CDR3 sequences to IMGT reference sequences was used to assign V, D and J gene segments. For a sequence to be retained, at least a six-nucleotide match to both a V gene segment and a J gene segment was required. Rearrangements were classified as productive when the CDR3 lacked stop codons and remained in frame with V and J, and all other rearrangements were classified as non-productive. Following IMGT convention, CDR3 was defined as the stretch from the second conserved V-encoded cysteine up to the conserved J-encoded phenylalanine. The earlier analysis of about 530 of the donors excluded any sequence lacking an unambiguous match to a single V gene segment. In an earlier analysis of approximately 610 of the donors, V segments were called functional above 56.7% productive rearrangements and were called segregating when the between-donor standard deviation exceeded 5%. A statistical classification framework was built to diagnose cytomegalovirus status from the catalog of TCR beta chain sequences. V and J gene assignment, in a later analysis, came from comparing TCR nucleotide sequences with IMGT/GENE-DB human TR gene sequences. In a later analysis, CDR3 sequences and most-parsimonious VDJ recombination scenarios were assigned using the TCRdist pipeline. In a later analysis, each TCR beta chain was defined by its CDR3 amino acid sequence together with its V-gene family, and reads lacking a unique V-gene family were excluded. In a later analysis, 450 to 600 highly shared, low-generation-probability nucleotide sequences were removed to address suspected cross-contamination and a sequencing artifact. In a later analysis, a clonal expansion index for each public chain was calculated from normalized within-repertoire ranks of inferred template counts. Generation probabilities in a later analysis came from a VDJ recombination model fitted to out-of-frame rearrangements, and those results were checked against IGoR. In a later analysis, hypergeometric tests were used to score TCR-TCR, TCR-HLA and TCR-CMV co-occurrence, with a repertoire-size bias correction applied to TCR pairs. To estimate false discovery rates, a later analysis permuted the HLA or CMV assignments 20 times. In a later analysis, co-occurring TCRs were grouped using DBSCAN, with TCRdist sequence similarity added in when clustering inside HLA-allele-positive subsets. Co-occurrence clustering excluded repertoires with fewer than 30,000 or more than 120,000 public chains, plus five with anomalous nucleotide sharing. The clones in this table, taken by TCRdb from immuneACCESS, are in-frame only. Not every clone is retained; where verified, under half of the shortfall comes from an unresolved V gene, and the cause of the rest is unknown. The DNA gave D and trimming, while V, J and clone size come from that table. This sample is represented by 130,000 to 150,000 clones; 78% of them were singletons. Jointly, the top ten make up roughly 2.9% of the sample.

This receptor was taken from a female donor in good health and CMV-seronegative. Sequencing was carried out using PBMCs. Rearrangement joined TRBV9 to TRBJ2-1, with a weak D call of TRBD2 (7 bases match). The encoded CDR3 is CASSVEGGGYNEQFF. The DNA sequence reads TGTGCCAGCAGCGTAGAAGGGGGGGGCTACAATGAGCAGTTCTTC. With the rest looked up from the reference TRBV9 and TRBJ2-1 genes rather than sequenced, the full variable domain is DSGVTQTPKHLITATGQRVTLRCSPRSGDLSVYWYQQSLDQGLQFLIQYYNGEERAKGNILERFSAQQFPDLHSELNLSSLELGDSALYFCASSVEGGGYNEQFFGPGTRLTVL.